Included here is one T cell receptor (beta chain) sequence, with context. Antigen specificity is unknown. Measured with immunoSEQ multiplex PCR; TCRdb has only the in-frame clones, and not every one. The sample contains about 960,000 clones, roughly 72% of which appear only once. This entry is derived from a study of shared clonotypes between healthy human individuals. Study results and caveats: Lower generation probabilities were found for non-shared clonotypes than for those shared by all four donors. The expectation was that sequencing depth would affect clonotype sharing among donors.

In germline, CDR1 is LNHNV, CDR2 YYDKDF (reference sequence). This CDR3 has 14 residues. With 3 bases removed from V and 6 bases from J, the gap between germline ends came to 14 bases. This sequence originates from a man aged 18-30 years in good health. The chain is built from TRBV15 and TRBJ2-5; either TRBD1 or TRBD2 may fit D (6 bases each). The sequenced sample consisted of memory CD4+ T cells sorted from blood. As to subset: CD45RA-negative fraction. CDR3 residues: CATSSGGLGKTQYF. The CDR3 bases are TGTGCCACCAGCAGCGGGGGCCTGGGAAAGACCCAGTACTTC.